One and the same sample provided the 20 T cell receptor beta chains below, sequenced in a study of CD8 T cells in ankylosing spondylitis. These TCRs are of unknown antigen specificity. The study's findings and limits: Typical of ankylosing spondylitis blood, it appeared, was a TCR beta motif of eight highly homologous variants.

MiXCR, run by TCRdb on the 5' RACE reads, gives a single entry per CDR3 protein. Found here are about 800,000 distinct CDR3 sequences, about 10% of them singletons; the top ten hold around 0.51%. Sequencing was carried out using blood, either unsorted or a sorted T cell fraction (not recorded which). These receptors were collected from a male donor with ankylosing spondylitis.

The sample holds many counts of this clonotype. In DNA form, the CDR3 reads TGTGCCAGCAGCTTAGCGTCCGAAGAGACCCAGTACTTC. This translates into CASSLASEETQYF. The chain carries TRBV7-2 and TRBJ2-5; D is ambiguous. V shed 0 bases and J shed 3 bases, with 5 bases lying between them. The CDR3 loop spans 13 amino acids. Germline assignment: CDR1 SGHTA and CDR2 FQGNSA.

This clonotype was counted a few times. This chain uses TRBV15 with TRBJ2-1; D is unclear. Germline V gene sequence: CDR1 LNHNV, CDR2 YYDKDF (reference sequence). The CDR3 is 14 amino acids. The V end lost 2 bases, the J end lost 4 bases, and 9 bases lay between the germline ends. CDR3 DNA sequence: TGTGCCACCAGCAGACACGCGATTTACAATGAGCAGTTCTTC. It codes for CATSRHAIYNEQFF. The whole variable domain, filled in from reference TRBV15 and TRBJ2-1, reads DAMVIQNPRYQVTQFGKPVTLSCSQTLNHNVMYWYQQKSSQAPKLLFHYYDKDFNNEADTPDNFQSRRPNTSFCFLDIRSPGLGDTAMYLCATSRHAIYNEQFFGPGTRLTVL.

This chain connects TRBV20-1 to TRBJ1-4; 8 bases map to TRBD1. Trimming removed 0 bases from V and 1 base from J; junction bases left unmatched: 7. The germline gives CDR1 DFQATT, CDR2 SNEGSKA (reference sequence). CDR3 size: 17 residues. CDR3 loop: CSARDRGRGQTNEKLFF. The DNA of the CDR3 is TGCAGTGCTAGAGATCGGGGCAGGGGGCAAACTAATGAAAAACTGTTTTTT.

This clonotype was picked up many times. CDR3 nucleotides: TGCAGCGCAAGCCGCAGGGGTACTGAAGCTTTCTTT. Amino acid sequence: CSASRRGTEAFF. The V gene is TRBV29-1, the J gene TRBJ1-1, with D possibly matching TRBD1 (6 bases). V was trimmed by 7 bases and J by 5 bases, leaving 14 bases between them. This CDR3 contains 12 residues. CDR1 and CDR2 (germline): SQVTM, ANQGSEA.

This clonotype was seen only a few times. The chain combines TRBV5-1 with TRBJ2-1; perhaps TRBD2 as D (5 bases). In germline, CDR1 is SGHRS, CDR2 YFSETQ. The CDR3 has 12 residues. V was cut by 4 bases and J by 8 bases, with 10 bases left in between. The CDR3 reads CASSRGSHEQFF. CDR3 DNA: TGCGCCAGCAGCCGGGGATCCCATGAGCAGTTCTTC.

This clonotype was seen more than once but under ten times. The gene calls are TRBV10-3 and TRBJ1-1, with 9 bases identical to TRBD1. J lost 0 bases, V lost 9 bases, and 5 bases had no gene match. Per the germline V gene, CDR1 is ENHRY and CDR2 is SYGVKD. This CDR3 is 14 amino acids long. CDR3 DNA: TGTGCCATGAAACAGGGGGCTTTGAACACTGAAGCTTTCTTT. Its translation: CAMKQGALNTEAFF.

In its sample, this clonotype was seen many times. The V call is TRBV29-1, the J call TRBJ1-2; D may be TRBD1 (6 bases). This CDR3 region has 14 residues. V was shortened by 7 bases and J by 5 bases, with 20 bases between the two germline ends. The germline CDR1 and CDR2 sequences are SQVTM and ANQGSEA. The CDR3 DNA reads as TGCAGCGCCTCAGAAGGGGGAACCTTTTATGGCTACACCTTC. Protein product: CSASEGGTFYGYTF.

This clonotype was counted only a few times. The chain joins TRBV6-2 or TRBV6-3 to TRBJ2-1; 10 nucleotides align to TRBD2. V gave up 8 bases and J gave up 10 bases; unmatched junction bases: 8. Germline assignment: CDR1 MNHEY and CDR2 SVGEGT. The CDR3 runs to 13 residues. This chain's CDR3 is CASRTSGGQEQFF. CDR3 nucleotide sequence: TGTGCCAGCCGGACTAGCGGTGGCCAGGAGCAGTTCTTC.

The rearrangement uses TRBV7-9 and TRBJ1-1; maybe TRBD1 (5 bases). Trimming shortened V by 5 bases and J by 4 bases, and 14 bases separated the two germline ends. Germline loops: CDR1 SEHNR, CDR2 FQNEAQ (reference sequence). The CDR3 length is 14 residues. CDR3 bases: TGTGCCAGCAGCCGCATGGGGCGATTCACTGAAGCTTTCTTT. Translated: CASSRMGRFTEAFF.

The V call is TRBV4-2, the J call TRBJ1-5; D remains ambiguous. V was trimmed by 0 bases and J by 2 bases, leaving 8 bases between them. In germline, CDR1 is LGHNA, CDR2 YNFKEQ. The CDR3 runs 15 residues. This CDR3 reads CASSQEGWGNQPQHF. The CDR3 DNA is TGTGCCAGCAGCCAAGAGGGTTGGGGCAATCAGCCCCAGCATTTT.

This clonotype was picked up many times. The rearrangement uses TRBV5-1 and TRBJ1-1, with D perhaps matching TRBD1 (6 bases). Germline-derived CDR1 and CDR2 are SGHRS and YFSETQ. The CDR3 extends over 14 amino acids. V was trimmed by 8 bases and J by 0 bases, leaving 14 bases between them. CDR3 sequence reads: CASGNRDLNTEAFF. DNA for the CDR3: TGCGCCAGTGGCAACAGGGACCTGAACACTGAAGCTTTCTTT.

Only a few counts were recorded for this clonotype. The V call is TRBV6-2 or TRBV6-3, the J call TRBJ1-1; D not certain. This CDR3 has 12 amino acids. Trimming took 5 bases from V and 9 from J, leaving 13 bases between them. Germline CDR1 MNHEY, CDR2 SVGEGT. The DNA for the CDR3 is TGTGCCAGCAGTCGAAGGGAAGTCCAAGCTTTCTTT. The encoded protein is CASSRREVQAFF.

Only a few counts were recorded for this clonotype. V usage is TRBV20-1 and J usage is TRBJ2-7; D might be TRBD2 (6 bases). V was trimmed by 7 bases and J by 0 bases, leaving 13 bases between them. The CDR3 is made up of 13 amino acids. The germline V gene has CDR1 DFQATT and CDR2 SNEGSKA (reference sequence). The DNA for the CDR3 is TGCAGTGGCCAGCGGGTTTACTCCTACGAGCAGTACTTC. Translation: CSGQRVYSYEQYF.

The gene calls are TRBV7-9 and TRBJ1-2; D unclear. The germline CDR1 and CDR2 sequences are SEHNR and FQNEAQ (reference sequence). Trimming pared 0 bases from V and 13 bases from J, leaving 15 bases between. CDR3 length: 13 residues. The CDR3 loop reads CASSLAQDRGTTF. CDR3 DNA: TGTGCCAGCAGCTTAGCGCAGGACCGCGGCACCACCTTC.

The V gene is TRBV4-1, the J gene TRBJ2-7, with a possible D match to TRBD2 (5 bases). CDR1 is MGHRA and CDR2 is YSYEKL in the germline V gene. This CDR3 has 14 amino acids. Trimming shortened V by 1 base and J by 0 bases, and 7 bases separated the two germline ends. The CDR3 DNA reads as TGCGCCAGCAGCCAAGGGACTGTCTCCTACGAGCAGTACTTC. This codes for CASSQGTVSYEQYF.

This clonotype was recorded a few times. The rearrangement uses TRBV10-3 and TRBJ2-7; tentative D call: TRBD1 (5 bases). Trimming pared 7 bases from V and 0 bases from J, leaving 10 bases between. The V gene's germline CDR1 is ENHRY and CDR2 SYGVKD. The CDR3 runs to 13 residues. The chain's CDR3 is CAITGANSYEQYF. The CDR3 region has the DNA TGTGCCATCACTGGGGCGAACTCCTACGAGCAGTACTTC.

This clonotype was seen a few times. The chain employs TRBV7-9 and TRBJ2-7, with unresolved D. Trimming removed 1 base from V and 6 bases from J, with 10 bases in between. CDR3 size: 13 residues. The germline CDR1 and CDR2 sequences are SEHNR and FQNEAQ (reference sequence). The CDR3 region has the DNA TGTGCCAGCAGCTTAGGCCCCGAGAGCGAGCAGTACTTC. Translating it yields CASSLGPESEQYF.

This clonotype occurred a few times. Given a much more abundant clone one base away, this may be a read error. The rearrangement uses TRBV6-2 or TRBV6-3 and TRBJ2-1; D remains ambiguous. This CDR3 spans 13 amino acids. Germline V lookup: CDR1 MNHEY, CDR2 SVGEGT. The V end lost 4 bases, the J end lost 4 bases, and 8 bases lay between the germline ends. This CDR3 is CASSFDLYNEQFF. The CDR3 DNA sequence: TGTGCCAGCAGTTTCGACTTGTACAATGAGCAGTTCTTC.

J is TRBJ2-1 and V is TRBV3-1, with TRBD2 matching 13 bases. Germline V gene data show CDR1 as LGHDT and CDR2 as YNNKEL (reference sequence). The CDR3 loop spans 15 amino acids. The V segment lost 6 bases and the J segment 8 bases; nucleotides outside the gene matches: 7. CDR3 DNA: TGTGCCAGCAGTCCTGGACTAGCGGGAGAGGATGAGCAGTTCTTC. Its translation: CASSPGLAGEDEQFF.

The V and J genes are TRBV24-1 and TRBJ2-5, with D maybe TRBD2 (6 bases). Between the trimmed V and J ends, which lost 7 bases and 3 bases, there was a span of 14 bases. CDR1 and CDR2 (germline): KGHDR, SFDVKD. The CDR3 runs to 14 residues. For the CDR3, the DNA is TGTGCCACCAGCGGGACTCCACCTGAAGAGACCCAGTACTTC. Its protein is CATSGTPPEETQYF.